These 8 T cell receptor beta chains came from one sample sequenced in a study of glioma-infiltrating T cells. Using RNA template, CDR3s of TCR alpha and beta were amplified with iRepertoire arm-PCR. TCRdb re-derived calls from the multiplex PCR reads in MiXCR, one entry per CDR3 protein. The sample shows around 130,000 distinct CDR3 sequences, roughly a quarter of them seen only once. The sequenced sample consisted of glioma tissue, nonneoplastic brain tissue, or PBMCs (not recorded which). The receptors derive from a human donor with low-grade glioma or glioblastoma, undergoing nonglioma brain surgery, or in good health (not recorded which).

This clonotype appeared many times. DNA for the CDR3: TGCGCCAGCAGCCAAGCCACCCGGAAGGCGGGCTACACCTTC. Residues: CASSQATRKAGYTF. This rearrangement joins TRBV4-1 to TRBJ1-2; D is ambiguous. Trimming cost V 1 base and J 8 bases, with 14 bases left between them. Germline V gene data show CDR1 as MGHRA and CDR2 as YSYEKL. The CDR3 totals 14 residues.

The chain employs TRBV15 and TRBJ2-7, with D possibly being TRBD2 (5 bases). The CDR3 sequence is 15 residues long. Per germline, CDR1 LNHNV and CDR2 YYDKDF (reference sequence). The CDR3 loop reads CATSRDFAGAYERYV. CDR3 nucleotides: TGTGCCACCAGCAGAGATTTTGCGGGTGCTTACGAGCGGTACGTC.

The rearrangement joins TRBV2 to TRBJ1-2; no clear D gene. V was cut by 1 base and J by 5 bases, with 11 bases left in between. There are 14 residues in the CDR3. In germline, CDR1 is SNHLY, CDR2 FYNNEI. The chain's CDR3 is CASSEVQIPYGYTF. The CDR3 region has the DNA TGTGCCAGCAGTGAAGTGCAGATACCATATGGCTACACCTTC. The full variable domain, with the rest looked up from reference TRBV2 and TRBJ1-2, is EPEVTQTPSHQVTQMGQEVILRCVPISNHLYFYWYRQILGQKVEFLVSFYNNEISEKSEIFDDQFSVERPDGSNFTLKIRSTKLEDSAMYFCASSEVQIPYGYTFGSGTRLTVV.

This clonotype was counted ten times or more. This chain uses TRBV6-1 with TRBJ1-1; D uncertain. The germline V and J ends were trimmed by 7 bases and 5 bases, with 17 bases remaining between them. CDR1 MNHNS and CDR2 SASEGT come from the germline V gene. The CDR3 is made up of 14 amino acids. CDR3 protein: CASNMRPEGTEAFF. Here the CDR3 DNA reads TGTGCCAGCAATATGCGGCCAGAGGGAACTGAAGCTTTCTTT.

This chain links TRBV3-1 with TRBJ1-6; D call uncertain. CDR3 length: 17 amino acids. From germline, CDR1 is LGHDT and CDR2 YNNKEL (reference sequence). V lost 0 bases, J lost 6 bases, and 15 bases lay in between. The CDR3 DNA reads TGTGCCAGCAGCCAAGAGCGAGGAGCGCCGATTAATTCACCCCTCCACTTT. Protein sequence: CASSQERGAPINSPLHF.

The table lists this clonotype with many counts. The rearrangement joins TRBV20-1 to TRBJ1-2; 9 bases are shared with TRBD1. The germline CDR1 and CDR2 sequences are DFQATT and SNEGSKA (reference sequence). The CDR3 extends over 13 amino acids. Losses at the gene ends were 6 bases for V and 4 bases for J; bases not matched to a gene: 6. The CDR3 DNA follows: TGCAGTGCAAGGGACAGGGATTCCTATGGCTACACCTTC. Protein: CSARDRDSYGYTF.

In its sample, this clonotype was seen many times. J is TRBJ1-1 and V is TRBV4-1; no clear D. The CDR3 contains 13 residues. The V end was cut by 3 bases, the J end by 1 base, with 6 bases between. CDR1 and CDR2 (germline): MGHRA, YSYEKL. The CDR3 reads CASSQRANTEAFF. The DNA of the CDR3 is TGCGCCAGCAGCCAGAGGGCGAACACTGAAGCTTTCTTT.

The sample holds a few counts of this clonotype. V gene TRBV24-1 combines with J gene TRBJ2-2; D possibly matches TRBD1 or TRBD2 (5 bases each). The CDR3 spans 16 residues. Germline loops: CDR1 KGHDR, CDR2 SFDVKD. V was trimmed by 4 bases and J by 1 base, leaving 12 bases between them. The CDR3 DNA reads as TGTGCCACCAGTGACCACGGGACGGTGAACACCGGGGAGCTGTTTTTT. Amino acid sequence: CATSDHGTVNTGELFF.